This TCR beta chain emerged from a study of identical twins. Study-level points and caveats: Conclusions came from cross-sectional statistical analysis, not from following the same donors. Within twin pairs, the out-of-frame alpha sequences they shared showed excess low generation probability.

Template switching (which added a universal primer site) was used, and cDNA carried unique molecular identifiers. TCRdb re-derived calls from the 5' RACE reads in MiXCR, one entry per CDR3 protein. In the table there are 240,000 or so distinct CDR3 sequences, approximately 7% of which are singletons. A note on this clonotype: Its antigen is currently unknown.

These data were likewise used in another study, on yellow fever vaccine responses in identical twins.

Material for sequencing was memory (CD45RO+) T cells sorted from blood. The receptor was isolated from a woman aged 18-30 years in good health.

The CDR3 bases are TGTGCCAGCAGCTTAACTGGGGCGGGAGCAGAGACCCAGTACTTC. This encodes CASSLTGAGAETQYF. The chain has TRBV7-3 and TRBJ2-5; 7 bases fit TRBD2. Germline CDR1 and CDR2: SGHTA and FQGTGA. With V trimmed by 0 bases and J by 4 bases, 5 bases remained unmatched. The CDR3 has 15 amino acids.